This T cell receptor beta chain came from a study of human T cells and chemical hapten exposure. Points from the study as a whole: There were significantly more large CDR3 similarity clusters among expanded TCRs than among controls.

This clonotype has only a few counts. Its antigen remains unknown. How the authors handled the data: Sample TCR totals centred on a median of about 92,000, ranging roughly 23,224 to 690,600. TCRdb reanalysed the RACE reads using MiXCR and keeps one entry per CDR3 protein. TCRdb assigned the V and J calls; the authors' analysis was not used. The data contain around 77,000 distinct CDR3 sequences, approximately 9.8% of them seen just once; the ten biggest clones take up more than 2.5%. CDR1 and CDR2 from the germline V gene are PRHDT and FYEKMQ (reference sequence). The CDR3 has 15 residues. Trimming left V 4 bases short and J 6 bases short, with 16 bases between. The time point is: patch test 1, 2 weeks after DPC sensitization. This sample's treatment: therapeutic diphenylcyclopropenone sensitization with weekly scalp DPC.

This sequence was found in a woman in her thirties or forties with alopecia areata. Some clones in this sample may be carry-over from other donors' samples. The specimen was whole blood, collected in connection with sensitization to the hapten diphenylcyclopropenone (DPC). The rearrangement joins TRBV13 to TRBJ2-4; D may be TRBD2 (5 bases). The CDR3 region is CASSSVSGSGNIQYF. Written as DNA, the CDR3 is TGTGCCAGCAGCTCGGTGAGCGGCTCTGGAAACATTCAGTACTTC.